Each of the 30 T cell receptor beta chains below was sequenced from the same sample in a study of T cells in Graves' hyperthyroidism and ophthalmopathy. From RNA transcripts, TCR beta CDR3 regions were amplified. HTBI primers were employed in a first-round RT-PCR of the TCR CDR3. TCRdb passed the multiplex PCR reads through MiXCR, listing each CDR3 protein once. The sample shows 500,000 to 600,000 distinct CDR3 sequences, roughly 17% of them seen only once. The sequenced sample consisted of blood. These receptors were taken from a young woman with Graves' hyperthyroidism.

This clonotype showed up many times. The chain combines TRBV7-2 with TRBJ2-7, with 11 bases fitting TRBD2. CDR1 and CDR2 from the germline V gene are SGHTA and FQGNSA. This CDR3 comprises 16 residues. The ends lost 3 bases at V and 4 bases at J; junction bases unmatched: 8. The CDR3 region has the DNA TGTGCCAGCAGCTTGAGTCCATTAGCGGGAGGGTACGAGCAGTACTTC. It specifies CASSLSPLAGGYEQYF.

This clonotype was detected many times. The rearrangement joins TRBV20-1 to TRBJ1-2, with unresolved D. Germline CDR1 DFQATT, CDR2 SNEGSKA (reference sequence). V was clipped by 0 bases and J by 8 bases, with 16 bases between them. This CDR3 is built from 14 residues. CDR3 loop: CSARERAEQKGYTF. CDR3 DNA sequence: TGCAGTGCTAGAGAGCGGGCCGAACAAAAAGGCTACACCTTC.

In regard to this clonotype: Being one base from a much bigger clone, this may be a read error. The chain has TRBV11-2 and TRBJ1-2; possible D gene TRBD1, 5 bases. The germline gives CDR1 SGHAT, CDR2 FQNNGV. CDR3 size: 14 residues. In DNA, the CDR3 is TGTGCCAGCAGCTTGGAGAGGGGAACGGATGGCTCCACCTTC. It yields the protein CASSLERGTDGSTF.

A single count supports this clonotype. The chain carries TRBV5-1 and TRBJ2-5; 12 bases map to TRBD2. Germline V CDR1 and CDR2: SGHRS, YFSETQ. This CDR3 comprises 17 residues. V lost 3 bases to trimming and J lost 2 bases; unmatched junction nucleotides: 8. The CDR3 reads CASSSGPLAGGQETQYF. CDR3 nucleotides: TGCGCCAGCAGCTCCGGGCCCCTAGCGGGAGGGCAAGAGACCCAGTACTTC.

In this sample, this clonotype turned up many times. This chain uses TRBV6-2 or TRBV6-3 with TRBJ2-1; TRBD2 aligns across 9 bases. The CDR3 has 15 amino acids. Germline-derived CDR1 and CDR2 are MNHEY and SVGEGT. J gave up 9 bases and V 5 bases, and 11 bases lay outside the gene matches. The CDR3 sequence is CASSVGTSPPVEQFF. The CDR3 bases are TGTGCCAGCAGTGTCGGGACTAGCCCCCCGGTTGAGCAGTTCTTC.

This clonotype was detected only a few times. At one boundary the junction diverges from the germline segment, which might be a read error. The V call is TRBV5-1, the J call TRBJ2-5; no clear D. Germline V lookup: CDR1 SGHRS, CDR2 YFSETQ. The CDR3 is 15 amino acids. For the CDR3, the DNA is TGCGCCAGCAGTTTGGGTCCAGGCCGCGGTAGGACCCAGTACTTC. Its protein product is CASSLGPGRGRTQYF.

This clonotype was seen only a few times. The V call is TRBV6-1, the J call TRBJ2-3; tentative D call: TRBD1 (5 bases). Looked up from germline, CDR1 is MNHNS and CDR2 is SASEGT. V lost 5 bases, J lost 0 bases, and 9 bases lay in between. CDR3 length: 14 residues. CDR3 sequence: CASSPRQSTDTQYF. The CDR3 nucleotides are TGTGCCAGCAGTCCCCGACAGAGCACAGATACGCAGTATTTT.

J is TRBJ1-2 and V is TRBV5-5; D gene unclear. The CDR3 consists of 14 residues. The V gene lost 0 bases and the J gene lost 3 bases, with 9 bases spanning the gap. The germline V gene has CDR1 SGHKS and CDR2 YYEKEE (reference sequence). CDR3 in amino acids: CASSLEGFDYGYTF. The CDR3 coding sequence is TGTGCCAGCAGCTTGGAAGGTTTTGACTATGGCTACACCTTC.

The table lists this clonotype with a few counts. The CDR3 loop reads CASSEYARGIPKNIQYF. CDR3 bases: TGTGCCAGCAGTGAATATGCCAGGGGGATTCCCAAAAACATTCAGTACTTC. V gene TRBV6-1 combines with J gene TRBJ2-4, with 7 bases identical to TRBD1. V gave up 2 bases and J gave up 2 bases; unmatched junction bases: 9. This CDR3 has 17 residues. Germline lookup yields CDR1 MNHNS and CDR2 SASEGT.

A few counts support this clonotype. This chain links TRBV6-5 with TRBJ1-5, with D tentatively TRBD1 (6 bases). The CDR3 consists of 18 residues. CDR1 and CDR2 from the germline V gene are MNHEY and SVGAGI. The V end lost 0 bases, the J end lost 1 base, and 16 bases lay between the germline ends. The CDR3 reads CASSYSRGARNSNQPQHF. The DNA for the CDR3 is TGTGCCAGCAGTTACTCGCGGGGGGCGCGAAACAGCAATCAGCCCCAGCATTTT.

The chain combines TRBV3-1 with TRBJ2-1, with 12 bases identical to TRBD2. This CDR3 spans 15 amino acids. V was clipped by 1 base and J by 9 bases; unmatched bases: 4. CDR1 and CDR2 (germline): LGHDT, YNNKEL (reference sequence). Here the CDR3 DNA reads TGTGCCAGCAGCCAAGTTCCTAGCGGGAGGGGTGAGCAGTTCTTC. Its translation: CASSQVPSGRGEQFF.

The chain combines TRBV2 with TRBJ1-3; D is unclear. CDR1 and CDR2 from the germline V gene are SNHLY and FYNNEI. The CDR3 spans 15 residues. The V end lost 2 bases, the J end lost 0 bases, and 8 bases lay between the germline ends. The CDR3 reads CASSERQSSGNTIYF. For the CDR3, the DNA is TGTGCCAGCAGTGAAAGGCAGAGCTCTGGAAACACCATATATTTT.

This clonotype appeared many times. The chain has TRBV12-3 or TRBV12-4 and TRBJ2-1; the match to TRBD2 covers 12 bases. The CDR3 sequence is 19 residues long. The V gene end was trimmed by 4 bases and the J gene end by 0 bases; junction bases not matched to a gene: 10. The chain's CDR3 is CASSSILAGGPYSYNEQFF. The CDR3 DNA is TGTGCCAGCAGTTCTATTCTAGCGGGAGGGCCTTACTCCTACAATGAGCAGTTCTTC.

The V and J genes are TRBV12-5 and TRBJ2-7; D remains unclear. Per the germline V gene, CDR1 is LGHNT and CDR2 is FRNRAP. This CDR3 comprises 15 residues. V lost 0 bases and J lost 4, with 13 bases in between. The CDR3 sequence: CASGLVRSRTYEQYF. In DNA form, the CDR3 reads TGTGCTAGTGGTTTGGTCCGTTCTAGGACGTACGAGCAGTACTTC.

This clonotype was detected many times. The chain combines TRBV5-5 with TRBJ2-3, with D tentatively TRBD2 (6 bases). CDR1 SGHKS and CDR2 YYEKEE come from the germline V gene (reference sequence). The CDR3 has 15 residues. Deletions cut 6 bases from V and 2 bases from J, with 16 bases between. The CDR3 spells CASIPLAPPTDTQYF. For the CDR3, the DNA is TGTGCCAGCATCCCCCTAGCGCCTCCCACAGATACGCAGTATTTT.

This rearrangement joins TRBV20-1 to TRBJ2-7, with 9 bases matching TRBD2. CDR3 length equals 13 residues. Trimming at V came to 8 bases and at J to 5 bases, leaving 10 bases not matched to a gene. Germline V gene data show CDR1 as DFQATT and CDR2 as SNEGSKA (reference sequence). CDR3 nucleotides: TGCAGTCGACTTATTAGCGGGAGCAACGAGCAGTACTTC. This codes for CSRLISGSNEQYF.

This clonotype has a count of ten or more. This rearrangement joins TRBV12-3 or TRBV12-4 to TRBJ2-5; 13 nucleotides align to TRBD2. This CDR3 spans 16 amino acids. Trimming removed 2 bases from V and 4 bases from J; junction bases left unmatched: 4. CDR3 region: CASSLTSGGARETQYF. The CDR3 nucleotides read TGTGCCAGCAGTTTAACTAGCGGGGGGGCCCGAGAGACCCAGTACTTC.

This clonotype was counted at least ten times. The chain has TRBV3-1 and TRBJ2-7; 8 bases line up with TRBD2. CDR1 is LGHDT, CDR2 YNNKEL, per germline (reference sequence). The CDR3 extends over 15 amino acids. V was pared by 2 bases and J by 6 bases, with 9 bases of the junction left unmatched. The CDR3 DNA sequence: TGTGCCAGCAGCCAACGGGGGGGCCAGTCTGGCGAGCAGTACTTC. The encoded protein is CASSQRGGQSGEQYF.

The chain is built from TRBV4-1 and TRBJ1-2, with TRBD1 matching over 9 bases. Germline CDR1 reads MGHRA; CDR2 reads YSYEKL. V shed 1 base, J shed 8 bases, and the junction held 5 bases outside the gene matches. This CDR3 is built from 14 residues. The CDR3 protein is CASSQGTGGGGYTF. The CDR3 DNA sequence: TGCGCCAGCAGCCAAGGAACAGGGGGCGGGGGCTACACCTTC.

This clonotype was observed at least ten times. CDR3 residues: CASSFSGTGNTEAFF. The CDR3 coding sequence is TGTGCCAGCAGCTTTTCCGGGACAGGGAACACTGAAGCTTTCTTT. The V call is TRBV9, the J call TRBJ1-1; 8 bases are shared with TRBD1. Germline CDR1 reads SGDLS; CDR2 reads YYNGEE. The CDR3 runs 15 residues. The V segment lost 4 bases and the J segment 1 base; nucleotides outside the gene matches: 6. Looking up the rest from reference TRBV9 and TRBJ1-1 gives the full variable domain: DSGVTQTPKHLITATGQRVTLRCSPRSGDLSVYWYQQSLDQGLQFLIQYYNGEERAKGNILERFSAQQFPDLHSELNLSSLELGDSALYFCASSFSGTGNTEAFFGQGTRLTVV.

This chain uses TRBV5-6 with TRBJ2-1; 11 positions agree with TRBD1. The CDR3 runs to 17 residues. Germline V CDR1 and CDR2: SGHDT, YYEEEE. J was trimmed by 8 bases and V by 1 base; bases with no gene match: 11. In DNA, the CDR3 is TGTGCCAGCAGCTTGTCGGCGGGACAGGGGGTGTTGGATGAGCAGTTCTTC. This sequence encodes CASSLSAGQGVLDEQFF.

The chain carries TRBV5-1 and TRBJ2-2; D uncertain. V lost 1 base, J lost 7 bases, and 14 bases lay in between. The CDR3 runs to 15 residues. The V gene's germline CDR1 is SGHRS and CDR2 YFSETQ. The CDR3 DNA sequence: TGCGCCAGCAGCTTGATTATCAGCTCTAACGGGGAGCTGTTTTTT. Translation: CASSLIISSNGELFF.

The chain uses TRBV28 and TRBJ2-7; TRBD2 aligns across 12 bases. This CDR3 has 16 amino acids. Germline V gene lookup returns CDR1 MDHEN and CDR2 SYDVKM. The V gene end was trimmed by 6 bases and the J gene end by 5 bases; junction bases not matched to a gene: 11. CDR3 amino acids: CASRQSWTSGKNEQYF. CDR3 nucleotides: TGTGCCAGCAGACAATCTTGGACTAGCGGGAAGAACGAGCAGTACTTC.

This chain connects TRBV7-9 to TRBJ2-7, with D maybe TRBD1 (5 bases). CDR3 length equals 14 residues. V lost 5 bases and J lost 7, with 18 bases in between. Germline assignment: CDR1 SEHNR and CDR2 FQNEAQ (reference sequence). CDR3 nucleotide sequence: TGTGCCAGCAGCCTGGACACCCGGGCTCCAGAGCAGTACTTC. Amino acid sequence: CASSLDTRAPEQYF.

This clonotype was observed a handful of times. The V call is TRBV19, the J call TRBJ1-2, with 9 bases that match TRBD1. The CDR3 sequence is 15 residues long. The J segment lost 4 bases and the V segment lost 1 base, leaving 4 bases of the junction unmatched. The germline gives CDR1 LNHDA, CDR2 SQIVND (reference sequence). CDR3 sequence reads: CASSIAGQGSYGYTF. The CDR3 DNA follows: TGTGCCAGTAGTATAGCGGGACAGGGATCCTATGGCTACACCTTC.

The V gene is TRBV4-3, the J gene TRBJ1-1, with TRBD1 matching 7 bases. The junction had 4 bases not matched to a gene; V was cut back by 0 bases and J by 3 bases. The CDR3 sequence is 15 residues long. Germline V lookup: CDR1 LGHNA, CDR2 YSLEER. The CDR3 DNA reads TGCGCCAGCAGCCAAGATGAGGGGGCAGACACTGAAGCTTTCTTT. Translation: CASSQDEGADTEAFF.

The chain has TRBV7-6 and TRBJ2-3, with 10 bases aligning to TRBD2. With V trimmed by 0 bases and J by 5 bases, 11 bases remained unmatched. The CDR3 covers 18 residues. The germline CDR1 and CDR2 sequences are SGHVS and FNYEAQ. The CDR3 loop is CASSLAISLAGVVDTQYF. The DNA for the CDR3 is TGTGCCAGCAGCTTAGCTATATCGCTAGCGGGAGTGGTAGATACGCAGTATTTT.

Ten or more counts support this clonotype. The chain links TRBV2 to TRBJ2-1; TRBD2 matches 12 bases. CDR3 length: 15 residues. V dropped 6 bases and J dropped 6; count of bases not matched to a gene: 6. Germline V gene lookup returns CDR1 SNHLY and CDR2 FYNNEI. The CDR3 DNA is TGTGCCAGCAGGAGACTAGCGGGAGAACGCAATGAGCAGTTCTTC. Its translation is CASRRLAGERNEQFF.

The sample holds many counts of this clonotype. This chain links TRBV20-1 with TRBJ2-5; D not resolved. The CDR3 consists of 13 residues. Germline lookup yields CDR1 DFQATT and CDR2 SNEGSKA (reference sequence). V was shortened by 3 bases and J by 2 bases, with 10 bases between the two germline ends. This CDR3 reads CSASRADQETQYF. CDR3 in DNA: TGCAGTGCTAGTAGGGCAGATCAAGAGACCCAGTACTTC.

This clonotype has just a few counts. The chain recombines TRBV20-1 with TRBJ1-2; D not certain. Germline loops: CDR1 DFQATT, CDR2 SNEGSKA (reference sequence). Between the trimmed V and J ends, which lost 3 bases and 8 bases, there was a span of 19 bases. The CDR3 extends over 14 amino acids. CDR3 protein: CSARGRTVLGGYTF. CDR3 sequence (DNA): TGCAGTGCTAGGGGTAGGACTGTATTAGGGGGCTACACCTTC.